This TCR beta chain was retrieved from a study of blood T cell repertoires in COVID-19. Whole-study context: Researchers got acute and convalescent COVID-19 samples from the United States, Italy and Spain. In each case, the material was cDNA or gDNA derived from T cells, B-cell-depleted T cells, or PBMCs.

Trimming removed 2 bases from V and 5 bases from J; junction bases left unmatched: 5. The CDR3 has 14 residues. The germline V gene has CDR1 SGHDT and CDR2 YYEEEE. Assay: immunoSEQ multiplex PCR; the TCRdb copy retains only in-frame clones and omits some. The data hold around 49,000 clones, with around 86% observed a single time. V gene TRBV5-6 combines with J gene TRBJ2-7; the match to TRBD1 covers 9 bases. Sequencing used peripheral blood. The receptor comes from an elderly woman with COVID-19, enrolled during active disease. The CDR3 spells CASSFWTGVHEQYF. DNA of the CDR3: TGTGCCAGCAGCTTTTGGACAGGGGTCCACGAGCAGTACTTC.